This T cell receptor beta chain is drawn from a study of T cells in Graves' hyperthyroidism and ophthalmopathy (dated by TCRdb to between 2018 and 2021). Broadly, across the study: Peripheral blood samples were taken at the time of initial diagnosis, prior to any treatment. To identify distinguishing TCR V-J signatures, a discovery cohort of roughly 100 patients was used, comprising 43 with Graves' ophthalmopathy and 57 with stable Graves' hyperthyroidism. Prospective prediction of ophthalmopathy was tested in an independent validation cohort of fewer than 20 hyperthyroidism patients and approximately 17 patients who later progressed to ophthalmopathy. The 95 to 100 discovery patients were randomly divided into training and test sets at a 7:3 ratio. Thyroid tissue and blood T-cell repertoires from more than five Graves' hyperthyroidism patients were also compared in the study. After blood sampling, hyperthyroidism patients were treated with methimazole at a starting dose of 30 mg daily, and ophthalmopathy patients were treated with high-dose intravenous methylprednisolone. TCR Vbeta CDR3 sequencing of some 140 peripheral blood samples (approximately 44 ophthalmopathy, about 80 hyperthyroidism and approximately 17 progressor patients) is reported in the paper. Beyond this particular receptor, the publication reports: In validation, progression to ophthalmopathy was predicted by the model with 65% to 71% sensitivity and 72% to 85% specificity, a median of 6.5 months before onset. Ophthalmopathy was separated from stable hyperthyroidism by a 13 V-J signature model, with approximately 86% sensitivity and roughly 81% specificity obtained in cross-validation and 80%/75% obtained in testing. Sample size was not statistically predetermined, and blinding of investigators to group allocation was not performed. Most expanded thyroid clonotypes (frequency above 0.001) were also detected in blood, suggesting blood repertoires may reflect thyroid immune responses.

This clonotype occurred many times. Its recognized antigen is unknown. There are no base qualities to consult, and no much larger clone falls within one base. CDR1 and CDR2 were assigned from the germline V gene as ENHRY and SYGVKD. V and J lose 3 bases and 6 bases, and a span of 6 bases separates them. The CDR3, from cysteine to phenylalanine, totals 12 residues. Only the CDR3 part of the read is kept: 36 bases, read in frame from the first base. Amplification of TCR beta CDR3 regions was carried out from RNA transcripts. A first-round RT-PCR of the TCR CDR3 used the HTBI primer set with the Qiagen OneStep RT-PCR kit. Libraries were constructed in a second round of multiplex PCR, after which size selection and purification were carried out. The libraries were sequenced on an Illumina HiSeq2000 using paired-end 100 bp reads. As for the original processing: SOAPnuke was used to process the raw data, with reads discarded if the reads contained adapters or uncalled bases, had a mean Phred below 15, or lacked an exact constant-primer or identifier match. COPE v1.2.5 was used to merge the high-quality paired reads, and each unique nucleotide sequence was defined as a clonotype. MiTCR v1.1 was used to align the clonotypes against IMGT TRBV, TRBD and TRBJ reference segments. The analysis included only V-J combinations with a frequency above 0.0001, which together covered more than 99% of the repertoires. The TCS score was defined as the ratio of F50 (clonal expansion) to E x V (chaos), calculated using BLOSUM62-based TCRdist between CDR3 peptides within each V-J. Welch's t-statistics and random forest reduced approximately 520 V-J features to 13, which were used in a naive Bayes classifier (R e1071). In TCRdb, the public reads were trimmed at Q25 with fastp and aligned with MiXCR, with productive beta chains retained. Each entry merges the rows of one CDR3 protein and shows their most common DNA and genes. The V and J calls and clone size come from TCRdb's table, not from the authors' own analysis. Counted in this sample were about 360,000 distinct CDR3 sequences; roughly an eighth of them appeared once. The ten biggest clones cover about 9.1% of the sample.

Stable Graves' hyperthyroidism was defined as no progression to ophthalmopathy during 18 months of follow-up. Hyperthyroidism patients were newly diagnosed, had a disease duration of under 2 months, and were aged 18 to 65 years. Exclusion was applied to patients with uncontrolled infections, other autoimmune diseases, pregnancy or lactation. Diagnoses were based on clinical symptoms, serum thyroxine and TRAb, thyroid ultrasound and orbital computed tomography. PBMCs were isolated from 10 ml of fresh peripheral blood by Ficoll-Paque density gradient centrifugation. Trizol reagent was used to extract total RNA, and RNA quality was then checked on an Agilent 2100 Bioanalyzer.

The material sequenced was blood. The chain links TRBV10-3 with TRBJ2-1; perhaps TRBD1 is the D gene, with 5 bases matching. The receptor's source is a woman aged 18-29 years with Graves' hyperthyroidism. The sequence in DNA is TGTGCCATCAGTGACAGGGCCAATGAGCAGTTCTTC. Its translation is CAISDRANEQFF.